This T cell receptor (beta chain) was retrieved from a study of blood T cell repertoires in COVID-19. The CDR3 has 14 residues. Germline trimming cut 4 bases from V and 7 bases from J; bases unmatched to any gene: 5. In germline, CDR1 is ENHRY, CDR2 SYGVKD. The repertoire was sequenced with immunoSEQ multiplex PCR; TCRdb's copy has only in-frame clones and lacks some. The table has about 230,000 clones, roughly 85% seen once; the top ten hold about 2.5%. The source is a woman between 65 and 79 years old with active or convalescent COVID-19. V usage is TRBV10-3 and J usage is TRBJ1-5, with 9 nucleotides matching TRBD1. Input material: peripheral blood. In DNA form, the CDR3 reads TGTGCCATCAGTGCTGGACAGGGGTACCAGCCCCAGCATTTT. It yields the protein CAISAGQGYQPQHF.